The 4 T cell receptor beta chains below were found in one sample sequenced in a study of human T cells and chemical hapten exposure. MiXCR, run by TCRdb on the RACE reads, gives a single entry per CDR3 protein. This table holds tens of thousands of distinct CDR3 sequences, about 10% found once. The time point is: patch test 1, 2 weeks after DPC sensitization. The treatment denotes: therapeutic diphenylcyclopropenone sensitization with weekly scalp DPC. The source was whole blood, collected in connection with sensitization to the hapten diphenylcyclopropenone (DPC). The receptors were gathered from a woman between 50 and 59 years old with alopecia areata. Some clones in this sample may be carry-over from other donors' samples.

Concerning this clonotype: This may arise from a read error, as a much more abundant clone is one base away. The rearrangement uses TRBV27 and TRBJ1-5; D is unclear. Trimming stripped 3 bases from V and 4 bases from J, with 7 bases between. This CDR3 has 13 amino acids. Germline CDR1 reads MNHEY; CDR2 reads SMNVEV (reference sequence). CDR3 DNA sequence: TGTGCCAGCAGTTTGTTGGTAAATCAGCCCCAGCATTTT. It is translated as CASSLLVNQPQHF.

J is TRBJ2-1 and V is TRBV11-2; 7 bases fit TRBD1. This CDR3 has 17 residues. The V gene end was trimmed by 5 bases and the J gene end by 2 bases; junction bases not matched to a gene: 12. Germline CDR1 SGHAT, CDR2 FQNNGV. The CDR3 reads CASSRGDSYATYNEQFF. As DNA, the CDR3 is TGTGCCAGCAGCCGTGGGGACAGTTACGCGACCTACAATGAGCAGTTCTTC.

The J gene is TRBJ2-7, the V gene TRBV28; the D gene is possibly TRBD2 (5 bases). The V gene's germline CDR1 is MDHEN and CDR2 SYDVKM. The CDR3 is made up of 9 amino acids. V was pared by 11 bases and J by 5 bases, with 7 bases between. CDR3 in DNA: TGTGCCTCCGGGGACGAGCAGTACTTC. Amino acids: CASGDEQYF.

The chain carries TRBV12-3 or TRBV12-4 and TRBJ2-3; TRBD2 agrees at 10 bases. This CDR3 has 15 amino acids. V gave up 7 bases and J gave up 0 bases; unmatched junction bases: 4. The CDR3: CASTRLAGSTDTQYF. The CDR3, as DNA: TGTGCCAGCACAAGACTAGCGGGTAGCACAGATACGCAGTATTTT.